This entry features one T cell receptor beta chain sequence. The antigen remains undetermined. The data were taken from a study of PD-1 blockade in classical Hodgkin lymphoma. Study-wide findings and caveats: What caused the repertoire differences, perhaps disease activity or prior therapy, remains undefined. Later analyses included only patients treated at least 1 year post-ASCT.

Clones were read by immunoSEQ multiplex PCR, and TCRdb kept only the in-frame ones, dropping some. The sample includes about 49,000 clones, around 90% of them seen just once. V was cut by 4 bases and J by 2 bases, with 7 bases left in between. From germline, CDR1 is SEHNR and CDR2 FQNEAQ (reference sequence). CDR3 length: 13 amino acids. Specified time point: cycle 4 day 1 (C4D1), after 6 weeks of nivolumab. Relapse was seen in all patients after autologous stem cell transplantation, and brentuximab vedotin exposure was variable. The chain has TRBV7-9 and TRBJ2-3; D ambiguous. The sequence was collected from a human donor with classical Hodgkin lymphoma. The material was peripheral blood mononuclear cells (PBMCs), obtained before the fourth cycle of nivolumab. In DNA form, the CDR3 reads TGTGCCAGCAGCTCCGATACCACAGATACGCAGTATTTT. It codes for CASSSDTTDTQYF.